Presented here are 24 T cell receptor beta chains from one specimen sequenced in a study of blood T cells in healthy people across ages. Combining a sample-barcoded 5' primer with a J-beta primer mix, a second PCR ran for 7 to 11 cycles. MiXCR, run by TCRdb on the 5' RACE reads, gives a single entry per CDR3 protein. There are hundreds of thousands of distinct CDR3 sequences in the sample; about 27% occur only once, and about 3.3% lies in the top ten. A further study also used this sample, focusing on T cells of mothers and their children.

Sequences were obtained from blood. The receptors here all came from a boy younger than 10 in good health.

The table lists this clonotype with a few counts. J is TRBJ1-3 and V is TRBV10-1, with TRBD1 matching over 8 bases. CDR1 and CDR2 (germline): WNHNN, SYGVQD (reference sequence). With V trimmed by 2 bases and J by 4 bases, 1 base remained unmatched. The CDR3 is made up of 14 amino acids. The CDR3 nucleotides are TGCGCCAGCAGTGAGGGGACAGGAGGAAACACCATATATTTT. This translates into CASSEGTGGNTIYF.

Regarding this clonotype: A much larger clone is a single base away; this may be a read error. The gene calls are TRBV5-1 and TRBJ2-1, with D perhaps being TRBD1 or TRBD2 (6 bases each). With 1 base removed from V and 2 bases from J, the gap between germline ends came to 10 bases. The CDR3 loop spans 15 amino acids. The germline V gene has CDR1 SGHRS and CDR2 YFSETQ. CDR3 loop: CASSLMGGPYNEQFF. CDR3 sequence (DNA): TGCGCCAGCAGCTTGATGGGGGGCCCCTACAATGAGCAGTTCTTC.

This clonotype was observed a few times. The rearrangement uses TRBV20-1 and TRBJ2-5; 12 bases line up with TRBD2. The CDR3 spans 14 residues. V trimming: 3 bases; J trimming: 6 bases; junction bases outside the gene matches: 5. Germline V gene data show CDR1 as DFQATT and CDR2 as SNEGSKA (reference sequence). In nucleotides, the CDR3 is TGCAGTGCTAGCCCTAGCGGGAGGGGACAGACCCAGTACTTC. Translated: CSASPSGRGQTQYF.

The chain recombines TRBV12-3 or TRBV12-4 with TRBJ1-5, with 10 positions matching TRBD1. Losses at the gene ends were 1 base for V and 4 bases for J; bases not matched to a gene: 4. The CDR3 loop spans 16 amino acids. The chain's CDR3 is CASSLGDRGRNQPQHF. In DNA, the CDR3 is TGTGCCAGCAGTTTAGGGGACAGGGGCCGGAATCAGCCCCAGCATTTT.

This clonotype was observed a handful of times. The chain couples TRBV7-9 to TRBJ2-7; 8 nucleotides align to TRBD2. Trimming took 6 bases from V and 1 from J; bases not matched to a gene: 8. The CDR3 loop spans 15 amino acids. Germline CDR1 and CDR2: SEHNR and FQNEAQ (reference sequence). The DNA for the CDR3 is TGTGCCAGCAGGGGGGACACTAGCGGTTCCTACGAGCAGTACTTC. Protein sequence: CASRGDTSGSYEQYF. The full variable domain, rest sourced from reference TRBV7-9 and TRBJ2-7, is DTGVSQNPRHKITKRGQNVTFRCDPISEHNRLYWYRQTLGQGPEFLTYFQNEAQLEKSRLLSDRFSAERPKGSFSTLEIQRTEQGDSAMYLCASRGDTSGSYEQYFGPGTRLTVT.

The J gene is TRBJ1-1, the V gene TRBV27, with D unresolved. The germline V gene has CDR1 MNHEY and CDR2 SMNVEV (reference sequence). V lost 3 bases to trimming and J lost 2 bases, with 10 bases between them. This CDR3 is built from 14 residues. CDR3 protein: CASSFRPDNTEAFF. CDR3 nucleotides: TGTGCCAGCAGTTTCAGACCTGACAACACTGAAGCTTTCTTT.

This clonotype was seen just once. A junction boundary mismatches the germline segment, possibly from a read error. The V gene is TRBV20-1, the J gene TRBJ1-1, with D maybe TRBD1 (6 bases). Germline CDR1 is DFQATT and CDR2 is SNEGSKA (reference sequence). The CDR3 covers 13 residues. CDR3 region: CSARVTGFAEAFF. The CDR3 DNA is TGCAGTGCTAGAGTGACAGGTTTTGCTGAAGCATTCTTT.

This chain joins TRBV5-1 and TRBJ2-3; D perhaps matches TRBD1 (6 bases). The germline V gene encodes CDR1 SGHRS and CDR2 YFSETQ. This CDR3 region has 15 residues. The germline V and J ends were trimmed by 5 bases and 1 base, with 14 bases remaining between them. CDR3 nucleotide sequence: TGCGCCAGCAGAGCTCTAGAGGGGGGCACAGATACGCAGTATTTT. Translating gives CASRALEGGTDTQYF.

The genes are TRBV27 and TRBJ2-3, with TRBD1 matching over 9 bases. The junction had 14 bases not matched to a gene; V was cut back by 5 bases and J by 5 bases. CDR1 is MNHEY, CDR2 SMNVEV, per germline (reference sequence). The CDR3 spans 17 residues. The CDR3 nucleotides read TGTGCCAGCAGTAAGGGACAGGGCGACCTTAACAGAGATACGCAGTATTTT. Protein: CASSKGQGDLNRDTQYF.

The gene calls are TRBV5-1 and TRBJ2-3; 7 nucleotides align to TRBD1. The V gene end was trimmed by 6 bases and the J gene end by 3 bases; junction bases not matched to a gene: 7. The CDR3 extends over 14 amino acids. Germline CDR1 is SGHRS and CDR2 is YFSETQ. The CDR3 loop is CASTLGTATDTQYF. CDR3 in DNA: TGCGCCAGCACCCTTGGGACAGCGACAGATACGCAGTATTTT.

Here the CDR3 DNA reads TGTGCCAGCAGCTCCCTCAAGGCGGGGAGGGGCGGGGAGCTGTTTTTT. This sequence encodes CASSSLKAGRGGELFF. This chain uses TRBV11-2 with TRBJ2-2; 7 nucleotides line up with TRBD2. The CDR3 runs to 16 residues. Trimming took 4 bases from V and 7 from J; bases not matched to a gene: 12. CDR1 is SGHAT, CDR2 FQNNGV, per germline.

V and J are TRBV20-1 and TRBJ2-7, with D perhaps being TRBD1 or TRBD2 (5 bases each). The length of the CDR3 is 14 residues. V was clipped by 3 bases and J by 0 bases, with 12 bases between them. CDR1 and CDR2 from the germline V gene are DFQATT and SNEGSKA (reference sequence). The CDR3 DNA sequence: TGCAGTGCTAGCTTCGGGGCTGCCTCCTACGAGCAGTACTTC. Translating it yields CSASFGAASYEQYF.

The V call is TRBV5-5, the J call TRBJ2-1; no definite D call. V dropped 2 bases and J dropped 0 bases, with 9 bases sitting between them. Germline V gene data show CDR1 as SGHKS and CDR2 as YYEKEE (reference sequence). CDR3 length: 15 amino acids. The CDR3 region is CASSLTPSSYNEQFF. As DNA, the CDR3 is TGTGCCAGCAGCTTAACCCCGAGCTCCTACAATGAGCAGTTCTTC.

The rearrangement links TRBV7-9 to TRBJ2-3; 7 bases are a match to TRBD1. The CDR3 consists of 14 residues. Trimming cost V 5 bases and J 6 bases; bases outside gene matches: 8. The V gene's germline CDR1 is SEHNR and CDR2 FQNEAQ (reference sequence). The CDR3: CASSPRTGLDTQYF. In DNA form, the CDR3 reads TGTGCCAGCAGCCCCAGGACAGGCTTGGATACGCAGTATTTT.

The V gene is TRBV9, the J gene TRBJ2-1; 8 positions match TRBD1. The DNA matches TRBJ2-7 better at its end, which makes the J call doubtful. Germline loops: CDR1 SGDLS, CDR2 YYNGEE. The CDR3 runs 15 residues. The CDR3 protein is CASSVGGRGPYEQYF. For the CDR3, the DNA is TGTGCCAGCAGCGTAGGGGGCAGGGGGCCCTACGAGCAGTACTTC.

The chain recombines TRBV7-8 with TRBJ2-1; D is unclear. The CDR3 sequence is 14 residues long. Germline CDR1 is SGHVS and CDR2 is FQNEAQ. The V gene lost 5 bases and the J gene lost 1 base, with 9 bases spanning the gap. CDR3 region: CASSPLRSYNEQFF. In DNA form, the CDR3 reads TGTGCCAGCAGCCCCCTCCGTTCCTACAATGAGCAGTTCTTC. The full variable domain, completed using reference TRBV7-8 and TRBJ2-1, is GAGVSQSPRYKVAKRGQDVALRCDPISGHVSLFWYQQALGQGPEFLTYFQNEAQLDKSGLPSDRFFAERPEGSVSTLKIQRTQQEDSAVYLCASSPLRSYNEQFFGPGTRLTVL.

This clonotype was seen only a few times. Here the CDR3 DNA reads TGTGCCAGCAGCCTAAAAACATGGTACCAAGAGACCCAGTACTTC. Translating it yields CASSLKTWYQETQYF. V is TRBV3-1 and J is TRBJ2-5; D is unclear. The CDR3 is 15 amino acids. Trimming removed 4 bases at V and 0 bases at J, with 12 bases between. The V gene's germline CDR1 is LGHDT and CDR2 YNNKEL (reference sequence).

The chain links TRBV4-2 to TRBJ2-7; 16 bases align to TRBD2. This CDR3 comprises 16 residues. The junction had 4 bases not matched to a gene; V was cut back by 3 bases and J by 5 bases. In germline, CDR1 is LGHNA, CDR2 YNFKEQ. CDR3 DNA sequence: TGTGCCAGCAGCCAGGGGACTAGCGGGGGGGCCCACGAGCAGTACTTC. Residues: CASSQGTSGGAHEQYF.

This clonotype has just a few counts. Mismatch with germline at one junction end may stem from a read error. The V gene is TRBV12-3 or TRBV12-4, the J gene TRBJ1-2, with TRBD1 as a possible D gene (6 bases). This CDR3 is 15 amino acids long. Here the CDR3 reads CASRLAGAGNYGYTF. Written as DNA, the CDR3 is TGTGCCAGCAGGTTAGCGGGGGCTGGTAACTATGGCTACACCTTC.

This clonotype was seen a few times. The chain is built from TRBV2 and TRBJ2-2; 11 bases align to TRBD1. Germline V gene data show CDR1 as SNHLY and CDR2 as FYNNEI. The CDR3 has 15 amino acids. V dropped 6 bases and J dropped 6; count of bases not matched to a gene: 6. The CDR3 loop is CASSEPGQGAGELFF. DNA for the CDR3: TGTGCCAGCAGCGAACCGGGACAGGGGGCCGGGGAGCTGTTTTTT.

This clonotype showed up just a few times. The chain is built from TRBV11-3 and TRBJ2-1; TRBD2 agrees at 9 bases. Looked up from germline, CDR1 is SGHNT and CDR2 is YENEEA. V lost 3 bases and J lost 3; bases outside the gene matches: 3. This CDR3 spans 15 amino acids. This CDR3 is CASSFSGRNYNEQFF. The CDR3 DNA reads TGTGCCAGCAGCTTCAGCGGGAGGAACTACAATGAGCAGTTCTTC.

The genes are TRBV12-5 and TRBJ2-1; TRBD2 might be the D (5 bases). The CDR3 extends over 16 amino acids. V was trimmed by 6 bases and J by 7 bases, leaving 22 bases between them. Germline V gene sequence: CDR1 LGHNT, CDR2 FRNRAP. The CDR3 sequence is CASGSSRPGSLNEQFF. The CDR3 DNA sequence: TGTGCTAGTGGGTCCTCCAGGCCTGGGAGCTTGAATGAGCAGTTCTTC.

The table lists this clonotype with a few counts. The CDR3 DNA reads as TGTGCCAGCAGGGACGGAGTCCAAGAGACCCAGTACTTC. It encodes CASRDGVQETQYF. The chain combines TRBV14 with TRBJ2-5, with D unclear. The CDR3 sequence is 13 residues long. Germline V lookup: CDR1 SGHDN, CDR2 FVKESK. V lost 6 bases to trimming and J lost 1 base, with 9 bases between them. Using reference TRBV14 and TRBJ2-5 for the parts outside the CDR3, the full variable domain is EAGVTQFPSHSVIEKGQTVTLRCDPISGHDNLYWYRRVMGKEIKFLLHFVKESKQDESGMPNNRFLAERTGGTYSTLKVQPAELEDSGVYFCASRDGVQETQYFGPGTRLLVL.

The chain employs TRBV11-2 and TRBJ2-7; TRBD2 agrees at 7 bases. From germline, CDR1 is SGHAT and CDR2 FQNNGV. The CDR3 covers 15 residues. Germline trimming cut 0 bases from V and 12 bases from J; bases unmatched to any gene: 14. CDR3 DNA sequence: TGTGCCAGCAGCTTAGATTCGACTCTAGCGGTTGAACGGTACTTC. As protein: CASSLDSTLAVERYF.